These T cell receptor beta chains were read from a single sample in a study of cytomegalovirus exposure and HLA in healthy donors. The repertoire was sequenced with immunoSEQ multiplex PCR; TCRdb's copy has only in-frame clones and lacks some. This repertoire shows about 220,000 clones, approximately 80% found once; its top ten account for under 0.85%. The material sequenced was PBMCs. These receptor sequences come from a boy aged 2-15 years in good health and CMV-seronegative. Each CDR3 is given without its conserved first and last residue.

TRBJ2-7,TRBV7-9,ASSHMGQGGYEQY
TRBJ1-2,TRBV14,ASSQDSTGDYGYT
TRBJ1-6,TRBV2,ASSGQENSPLH
TRBJ2-6,TRBV21-1,ASSRKRTDSSGANVLT
TRBJ1-4,TRBV19,ASSNPPGKLF
TRBJ2-1,TRBV4-1,ASSPRTSGGPGNEQF
TRBJ2-3,TRBV7-3,ASSPTGGGGDTQY
TRBJ2-7,TRBV6-1,ASKGLLAYEQY
TRBJ1-5,TRBV11-2,ASSLVGGNQPQH
TRBJ2-7,TRBV7-2,ASSLFERVSYEQY
TRBJ2-7,TRBV6-5,ASSYASGMPYEQY
TRBJ2-5,TRBV10-1,ASSGGLKRGVQETQY
TRBJ2-5,TRBV2,ASRSYRQGGETQY
TRBJ2-3,TRBV12-5,ASGLVPRIERTDTQY
TRBJ1-1,TRBV15,ATSSRQGGEAF
TRBJ2-3,TRBV9,ASSVALAGGQGDTQY
TRBJ1-2,TRBV7-9,ASSFLAGANYGYT
TRBJ2-7,TRBV25-1,ASSEAGSLFEQY
TRBJ2-3,TRBV6-1,ASSEGPGLGDTQY
TRBJ2-2,TRBV6-1,ASPTGAGELF
TRBJ2-7,TRBV7-2,ASRGTGVDSEQY
TRBJ2-7,TRBV9,ASSVVSGTAEQY
TRBJ2-6,TRBV4-1,ASSHPARAPWANVLT
TRBJ2-3,TRBV25-1,ASSEGAASTDTQY
TRBJ1-2,TRBV10-2,ASSADRGASHYGYT
TRBJ2-5,TRBV6-5,ASSRQGIQETQY
TRBJ2-1,TRBV5-6,ASRPTSGGAIEQF
TRBJ1-5,TRBV19,ASSMEGHGNQPQH
TRBJ1-2,TRBV4-1,ASSFRQVDYGYT
TRBJ1-2,TRBV5-8,ASSPATGVEYGYT
TRBJ2-1,TRBV6-6,ASSYGGRDNEQF
TRBJ2-7,TRBV9,ASSPRGGQGAHEQY
TRBJ2-1,TRBV27,ASSLSQGSHEQF
TRBJ2-5,TRBV11-2,ASSTGLQETQY